This T cell receptor (beta chain) comes out of a study of identical twins. There are 15 residues in the CDR3. Trimming took off 5 bases at V and 0 bases at J, with 12 bases between the two ends. Germline CDR1 is SGHRS and CDR2 is YFSETQ. Broader study findings: Abundant cord blood beta clonotypes carried fewer insertions; memory repertoires showed none. In beta out-of-frame sequences, the excess sharing between twins was weaker.

At least ten counts were recorded for this clonotype. Its target is unknown. Template switching, a step in the protocol, added a universal primer site, and cDNA carried unique molecular identifiers. TCRdb re-called the 5' RACE reads with MiXCR, one entry per CDR3 protein. Here the sample spans approximately 140,000 distinct CDR3 sequences, under 4.5% being singletons. Only healthy Caucasians were included as donors. This chain uses TRBV5-1 with TRBJ2-1, with D possibly being TRBD2 (5 bases). Material: memory T cells sorted from blood. This receptor was obtained from a man aged 18 to 29 in good health. The CDR3 coding sequence is TGCGCCAGCAGGGGTTCGGGGAGCTCCTACAATGAGCAGTTCTTC. It codes for CASRGSGSSYNEQFF.